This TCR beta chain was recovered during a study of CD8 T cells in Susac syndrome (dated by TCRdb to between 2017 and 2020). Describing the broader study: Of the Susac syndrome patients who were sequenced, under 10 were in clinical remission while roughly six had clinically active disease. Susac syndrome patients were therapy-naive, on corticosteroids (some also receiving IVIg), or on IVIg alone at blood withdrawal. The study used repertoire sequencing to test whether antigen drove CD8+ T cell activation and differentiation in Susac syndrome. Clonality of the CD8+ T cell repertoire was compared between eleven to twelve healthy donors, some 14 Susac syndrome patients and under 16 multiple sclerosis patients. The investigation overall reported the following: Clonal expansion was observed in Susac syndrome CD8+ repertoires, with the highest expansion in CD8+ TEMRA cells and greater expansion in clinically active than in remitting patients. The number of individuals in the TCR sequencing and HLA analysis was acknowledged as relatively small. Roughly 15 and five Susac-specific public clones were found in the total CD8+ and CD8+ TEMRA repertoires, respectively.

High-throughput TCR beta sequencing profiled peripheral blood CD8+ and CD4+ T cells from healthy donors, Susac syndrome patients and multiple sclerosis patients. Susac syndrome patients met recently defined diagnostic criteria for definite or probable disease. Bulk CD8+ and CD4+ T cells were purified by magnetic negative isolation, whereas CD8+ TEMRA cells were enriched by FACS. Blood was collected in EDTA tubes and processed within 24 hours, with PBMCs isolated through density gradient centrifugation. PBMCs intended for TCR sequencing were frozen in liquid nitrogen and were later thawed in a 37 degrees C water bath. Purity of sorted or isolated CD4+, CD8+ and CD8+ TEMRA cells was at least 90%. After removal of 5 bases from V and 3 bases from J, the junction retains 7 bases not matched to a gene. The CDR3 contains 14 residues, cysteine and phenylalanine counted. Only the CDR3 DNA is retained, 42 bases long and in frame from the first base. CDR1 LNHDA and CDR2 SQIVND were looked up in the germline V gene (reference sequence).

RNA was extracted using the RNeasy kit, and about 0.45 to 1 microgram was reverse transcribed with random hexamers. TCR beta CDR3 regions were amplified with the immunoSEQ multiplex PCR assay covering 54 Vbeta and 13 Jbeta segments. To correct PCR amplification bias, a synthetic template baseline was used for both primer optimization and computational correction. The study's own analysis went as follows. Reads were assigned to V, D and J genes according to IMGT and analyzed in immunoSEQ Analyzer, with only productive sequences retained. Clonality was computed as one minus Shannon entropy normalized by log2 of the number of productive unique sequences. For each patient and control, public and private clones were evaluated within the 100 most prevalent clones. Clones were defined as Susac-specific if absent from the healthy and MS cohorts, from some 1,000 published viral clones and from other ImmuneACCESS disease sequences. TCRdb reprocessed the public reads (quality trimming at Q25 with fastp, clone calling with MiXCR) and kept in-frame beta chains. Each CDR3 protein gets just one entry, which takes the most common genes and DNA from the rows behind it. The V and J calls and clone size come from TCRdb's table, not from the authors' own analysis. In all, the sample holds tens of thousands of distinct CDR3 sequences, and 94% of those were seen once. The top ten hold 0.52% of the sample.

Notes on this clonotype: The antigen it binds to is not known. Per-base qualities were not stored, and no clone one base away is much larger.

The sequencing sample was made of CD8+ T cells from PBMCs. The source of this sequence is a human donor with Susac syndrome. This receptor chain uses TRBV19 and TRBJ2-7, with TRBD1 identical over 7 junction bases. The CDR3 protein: CASSERRQGYEQYF. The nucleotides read TGTGCCAGTAGTGAGCGAAGACAGGGCTACGAGCAGTACTTC.